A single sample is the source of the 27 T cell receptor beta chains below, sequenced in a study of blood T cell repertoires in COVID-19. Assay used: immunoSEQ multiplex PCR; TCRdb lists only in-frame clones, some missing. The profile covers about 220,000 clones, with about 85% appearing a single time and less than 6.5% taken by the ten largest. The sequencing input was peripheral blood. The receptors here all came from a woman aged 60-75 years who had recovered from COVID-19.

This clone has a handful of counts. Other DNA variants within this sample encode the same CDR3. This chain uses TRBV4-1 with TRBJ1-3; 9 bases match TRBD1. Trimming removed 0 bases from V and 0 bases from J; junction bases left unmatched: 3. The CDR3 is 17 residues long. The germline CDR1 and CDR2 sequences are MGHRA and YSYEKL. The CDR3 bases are TGCGCCAGCAGCCAAGATACAGGGGGCCTCTCTGGAAACACCATATATTTT. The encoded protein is CASSQDTGGLSGNTIYF.

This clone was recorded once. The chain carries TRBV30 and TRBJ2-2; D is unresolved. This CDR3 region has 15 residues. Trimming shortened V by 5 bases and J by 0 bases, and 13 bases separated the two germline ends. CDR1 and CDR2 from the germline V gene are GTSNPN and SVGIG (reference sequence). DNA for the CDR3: TGTGCCTGGGGGATACAGAAAACGAACACCGGGGAGCTGTTTTTT. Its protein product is CAWGIQKTNTGELFF.

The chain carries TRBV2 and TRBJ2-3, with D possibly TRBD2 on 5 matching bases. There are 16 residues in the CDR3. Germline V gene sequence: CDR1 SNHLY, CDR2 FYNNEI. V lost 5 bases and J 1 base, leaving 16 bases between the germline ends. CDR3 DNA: TGTGCCAGCAGTCGGTCGGCGGGCCGCCGCACAGATACGCAGTATTTT. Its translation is CASSRSAGRRTDTQYF.

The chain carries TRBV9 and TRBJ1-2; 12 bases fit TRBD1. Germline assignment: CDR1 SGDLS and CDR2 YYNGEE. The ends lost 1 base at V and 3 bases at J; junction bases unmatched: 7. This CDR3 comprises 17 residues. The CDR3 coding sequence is TGTGCCAGCAGCGTAATGGGACAGGGGGCCCCTTACTATGGCTACACCTTC. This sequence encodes CASSVMGQGAPYYGYTF.

This chain's CDR3 is CASSGLAGGLDTQYF. For the CDR3, the DNA is TGTGCCAGCAGTGGGCTAGCGGGGGGGCTCGATACGCAGTATTTT. The V gene is TRBV6-6, the J gene TRBJ2-3; 12 nucleotides line up with TRBD2. The CDR3 is 15 amino acids. The V gene end was trimmed by 5 bases and the J gene end by 6 bases; junction bases not matched to a gene: 6. Germline lookup yields CDR1 MNHNY and CDR2 SVGAGI (reference sequence).

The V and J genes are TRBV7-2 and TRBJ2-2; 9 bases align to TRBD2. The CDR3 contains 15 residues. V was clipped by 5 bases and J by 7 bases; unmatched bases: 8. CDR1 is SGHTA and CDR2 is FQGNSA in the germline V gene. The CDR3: CASSPGLAGNGELFF. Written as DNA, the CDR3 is TGTGCCAGCAGCCCCGGGCTAGCGGGGAACGGGGAGCTGTTTTTT.

The CDR3 sequence: CASSLTDTYGYTF. CDR3 DNA: TGTGCCAGCAGTCTGACAGACACCTATGGCTACACCTTC. The chain carries TRBV27 and TRBJ1-2, with D maybe TRBD1 (5 bases). The V end was cut by 5 bases, the J end by 4 bases, with 11 bases between. From germline, CDR1 is MNHEY and CDR2 SMNVEV (reference sequence). The CDR3 has 13 residues.

The CDR3 DNA sequence: TGTGCCAGCAGTTACTCTTGGCCCGCCCACGAGCAGTACTTC. Translated: CASSYSWPAHEQYF. The V and J genes are TRBV6-2 or TRBV6-3 and TRBJ2-7; no firm D call. CDR1 and CDR2 (germline): MNHEY, SVGEGT. Trimming left V 0 bases short and J 5 bases short, with 11 bases between. The CDR3 spans 14 residues.

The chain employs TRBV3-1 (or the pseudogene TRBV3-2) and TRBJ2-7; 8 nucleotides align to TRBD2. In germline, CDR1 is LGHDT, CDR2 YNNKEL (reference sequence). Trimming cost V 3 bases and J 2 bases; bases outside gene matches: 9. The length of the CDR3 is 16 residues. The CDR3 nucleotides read TGTGCCAGCAGCCATGGTCCCCAGCGGGGGACCTACGAGCAGTACTTC. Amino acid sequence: CASSHGPQRGTYEQYF.

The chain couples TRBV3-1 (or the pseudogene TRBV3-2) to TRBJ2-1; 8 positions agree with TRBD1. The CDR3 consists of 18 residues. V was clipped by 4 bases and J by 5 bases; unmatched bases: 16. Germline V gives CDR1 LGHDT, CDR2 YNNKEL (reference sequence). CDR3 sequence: CASSRFYGGTGRHNEQFF. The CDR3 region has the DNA TGTGCCAGCAGCCGTTTCTATGGTGGGACAGGACGGCACAATGAGCAGTTCTTC.

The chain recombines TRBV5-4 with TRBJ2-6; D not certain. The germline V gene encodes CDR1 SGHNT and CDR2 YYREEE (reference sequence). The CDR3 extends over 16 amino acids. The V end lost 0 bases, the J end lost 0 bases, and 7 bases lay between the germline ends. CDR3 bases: TGTGCCAGCAGCTTGGACACGAACTCTGGGGCCAACGTCCTGACTTTC. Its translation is CASSLDTNSGANVLTF.

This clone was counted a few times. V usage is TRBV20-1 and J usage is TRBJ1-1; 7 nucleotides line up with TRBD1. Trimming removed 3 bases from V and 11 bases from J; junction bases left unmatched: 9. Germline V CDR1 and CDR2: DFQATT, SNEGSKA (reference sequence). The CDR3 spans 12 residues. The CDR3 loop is CSASRQGGSAFF. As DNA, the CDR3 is TGCAGTGCTAGTCGGCAGGGGGGAAGTGCTTTCTTT.

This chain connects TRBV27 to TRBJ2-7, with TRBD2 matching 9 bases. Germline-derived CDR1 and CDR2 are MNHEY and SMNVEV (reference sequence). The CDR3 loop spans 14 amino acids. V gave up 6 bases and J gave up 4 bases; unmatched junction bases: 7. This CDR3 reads CASSPTRGGYEQYF. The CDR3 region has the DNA TGTGCCAGCAGCCCTACGCGGGGGGGTTACGAGCAGTACTTC.

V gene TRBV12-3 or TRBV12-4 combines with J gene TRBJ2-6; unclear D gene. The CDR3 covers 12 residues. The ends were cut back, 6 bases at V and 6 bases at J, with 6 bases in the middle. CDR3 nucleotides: TGTGCCAGCAGCCTACTGGCCAACGTCCTGACTTTC. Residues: CASSLLANVLTF.

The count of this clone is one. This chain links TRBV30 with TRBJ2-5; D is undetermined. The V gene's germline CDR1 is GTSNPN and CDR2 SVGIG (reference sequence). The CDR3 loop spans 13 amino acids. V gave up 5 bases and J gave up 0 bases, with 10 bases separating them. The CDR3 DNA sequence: TGTGCCTGGGGCAGATTGTACCAAGAGACCCAGTACTTC. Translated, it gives CAWGRLYQETQYF.

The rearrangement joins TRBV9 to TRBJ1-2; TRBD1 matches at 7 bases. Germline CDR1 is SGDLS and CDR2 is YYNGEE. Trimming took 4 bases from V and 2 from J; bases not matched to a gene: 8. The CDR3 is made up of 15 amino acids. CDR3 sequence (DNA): TGTGCCAGCAGCATGAAATCGGGACAGAACTATGGCTACACCTTC. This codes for CASSMKSGQNYGYTF.

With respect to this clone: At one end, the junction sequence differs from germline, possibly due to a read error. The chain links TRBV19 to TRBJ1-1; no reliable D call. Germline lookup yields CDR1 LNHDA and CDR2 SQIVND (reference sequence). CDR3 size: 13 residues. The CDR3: CASSIDRNSEAFF. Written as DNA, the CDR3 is TGTGCCAGTAGTATAGACAGGAACTCTGAAGCTTTCTTT.

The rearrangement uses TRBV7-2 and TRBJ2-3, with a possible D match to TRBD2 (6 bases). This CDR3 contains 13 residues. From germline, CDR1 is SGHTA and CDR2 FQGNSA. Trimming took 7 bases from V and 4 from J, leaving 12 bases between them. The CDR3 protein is CASTPGVSDTQYF. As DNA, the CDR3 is TGTGCCAGCACGCCGGGGGTCTCAGATACGCAGTATTTT.

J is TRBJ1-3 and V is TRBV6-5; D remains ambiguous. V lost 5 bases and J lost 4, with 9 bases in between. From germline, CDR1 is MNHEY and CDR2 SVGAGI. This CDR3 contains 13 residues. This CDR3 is CASSRAWGNTIYF. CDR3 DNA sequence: TGTGCCAGCAGTCGCGCGTGGGGAAACACCATATATTTT.

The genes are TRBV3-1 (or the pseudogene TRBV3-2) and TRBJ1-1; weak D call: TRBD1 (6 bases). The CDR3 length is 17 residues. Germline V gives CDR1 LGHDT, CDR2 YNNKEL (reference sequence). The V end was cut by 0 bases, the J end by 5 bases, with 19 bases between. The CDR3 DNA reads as TGTGCCAGCAGCCAAGATAGGAAGAAACAGGGAAGTACTGAAGCTTTCTTT. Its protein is CASSQDRKKQGSTEAFF.

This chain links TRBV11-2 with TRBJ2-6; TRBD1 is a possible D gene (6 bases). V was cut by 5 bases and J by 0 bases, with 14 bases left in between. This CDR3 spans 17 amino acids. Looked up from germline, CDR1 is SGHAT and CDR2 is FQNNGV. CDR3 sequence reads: CASSPRQDISGANVLTF. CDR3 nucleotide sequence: TGTGCCAGCAGCCCGAGACAGGATATCTCTGGGGCCAACGTCCTGACTTTC.

The CDR3 DNA is TGTGCCAGCAGGGGGGGACGAGGGAACTACGAGCAGTACTTC. This gives the protein CASRGGRGNYEQYF. The chain joins TRBV2 to TRBJ2-7; TRBD2 is a possible D gene (6 bases). V was trimmed by 6 bases and J by 3 bases, leaving 15 bases between them. CDR3 size: 14 residues. The V gene's germline CDR1 is SNHLY and CDR2 FYNNEI.

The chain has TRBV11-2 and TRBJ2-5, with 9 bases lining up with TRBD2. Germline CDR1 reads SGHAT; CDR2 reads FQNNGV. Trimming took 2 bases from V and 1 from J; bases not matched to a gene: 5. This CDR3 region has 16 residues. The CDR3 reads CASSLLSGGPQETQYF. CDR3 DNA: TGTGCCAGCAGCTTACTGAGCGGGGGGCCCCAAGAGACCCAGTACTTC.

The CDR3 reads CASSLYAGGLEDTQYF. The CDR3 bases are TGTGCCAGCAGCTTATACGCGGGGGGGCTTGAAGATACGCAGTATTTT. This chain joins TRBV7-2 and TRBJ2-3; 9 nucleotides match TRBD2. In germline, CDR1 is SGHTA, CDR2 FQGNSA. V trimming: 2 bases; J trimming: 5 bases; junction bases outside the gene matches: 8. There are 16 residues in the CDR3.

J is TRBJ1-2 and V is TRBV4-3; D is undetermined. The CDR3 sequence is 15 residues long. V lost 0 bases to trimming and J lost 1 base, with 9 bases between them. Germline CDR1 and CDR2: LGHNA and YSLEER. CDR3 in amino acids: CASSQDPADNYGYTF. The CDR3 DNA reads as TGCGCCAGCAGCCAAGATCCCGCAGATAACTATGGCTACACCTTC.

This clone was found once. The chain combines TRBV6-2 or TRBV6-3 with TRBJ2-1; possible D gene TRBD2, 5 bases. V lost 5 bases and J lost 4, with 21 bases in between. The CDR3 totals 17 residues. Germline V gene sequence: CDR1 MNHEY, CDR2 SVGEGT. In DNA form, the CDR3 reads TGTGCCAGCAGTCCGCAAGTTGGGCTAGCAGCTTACAATGAGCAGTTCTTC. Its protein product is CASSPQVGLAAYNEQFF.

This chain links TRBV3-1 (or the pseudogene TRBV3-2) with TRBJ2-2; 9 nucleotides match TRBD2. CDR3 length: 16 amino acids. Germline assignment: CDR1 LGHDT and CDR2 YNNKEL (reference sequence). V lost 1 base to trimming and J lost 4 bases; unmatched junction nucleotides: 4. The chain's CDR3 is CASSQAKTSGTGELFF. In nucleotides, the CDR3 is TGTGCCAGCAGCCAAGCTAAGACTAGCGGCACCGGGGAGCTGTTTTTT.